The rows below give T cell receptor beta chains drawn from one sample of a study of T-cell reconstitution after alpha-beta-depleted transplantation in children. TCRdb analysed the PCR reads with MiXCR anew, one entry per CDR3 protein. The table records about 460,000 distinct CDR3 sequences, approximately 10% of them present only once. The input for sequencing was PBMCs, taken before TCRalphabeta/CD19-depleted stem cell transplant. These TCRs come from a child aged 2-15 years with inherited bone marrow failure, due to receive a stem cell transplant. Each CDR3 is given with its conserved first and last residue. Fields, in order: V gene, CDR3 protein.

V gene: TRBV27; CDR3 protein: CASSNRVRGSNQETQYF
V gene: TRBV27; CDR3 protein: CASSFGTWTGELFF
V gene: TRBV20-1; CDR3 protein: CSASLYRQEIIYEQYF
V gene: TRBV6-1; CDR3 protein: CASSEGPGGGQYF
V gene: TRBV13; CDR3 protein: CASSSEGGAGVNSHGELFF
V gene: TRBV7-9; CDR3 protein: CASNTPYGYTF
V gene: TRBV13; CDR3 protein: CASSLARGSPSYNEQFF
V gene: TRBV5-1; CDR3 protein: CASSLVSVSYEQYF
V gene: TRBV4-2; CDR3 protein: CASSQADSSLGNEQFF
V gene: TRBV5-1; CDR3 protein: CASSLAAPSSYNEQFF
V gene: TRBV20-1; CDR3 protein: CSAPLFWGINEKLFF
V gene: TRBV13; CDR3 protein: CASSPSDPGPRGTGELFF
V gene: TRBV29-1; CDR3 protein: CSGDRRREGYNEQFF
V gene: TRBV7-9; CDR3 protein: CASSFPIAGGLTYEQYF
V gene: TRBV19; CDR3 protein: CASSTPGGAKNIQYF
V gene: TRBV27; CDR3 protein: CASSYRGTYYGYTF
V gene: TRBV11-2; CDR3 protein: CASSMPGTGKEKLFF
V gene: TRBV5-1; CDR3 protein: CASSPRRSESSTDTQYF
V gene: TRBV7-2; CDR3 protein: CASSLAGPLKRAGILREQYF
V gene: TRBV5-1; CDR3 protein: CASSLSGQGDYEQYF
V gene: TRBV19; CDR3 protein: CASSNLDRGPYEQYF
V gene: TRBV5-1; CDR3 protein: CASSGRDTENLITARFF
V gene: TRBV4-1; CDR3 protein: CASSRYGTTQETQYF
V gene: TRBV29-1; CDR3 protein: CSVVASGGQAFF
V gene: TRBV27; CDR3 protein: CASSRTSGTDFSGNTIYF
V gene: TRBV4-1; CDR3 protein: CASSQGDRVAYEQYF
V gene: TRBV20-1; CDR3 protein: CSARYPSGITDTQYF
V gene: TRBV6-5; CDR3 protein: CASSYMGVSEAFF
V gene: TRBV7-2; CDR3 protein: CASSLWDRGTEAFF
V gene: TRBV6-5; CDR3 protein: CASSYFGQGPTSPLHF
V gene: TRBV28; CDR3 protein: CASSLLGAGEQYF
V gene: TRBV20-1; CDR3 protein: CSATPQTSAYEQYF
V gene: TRBV6-1; CDR3 protein: CASRSLAGGTDEQFF
V gene: TRBV5-6; CDR3 protein: CATQPQGKIYEQYF
V gene: TRBV28; CDR3 protein: CASSFPTVGGQRSLHF
V gene: TRBV6-2/TRBV6-3; CDR3 protein: CASSYQNTGELFF
V gene: TRBV18; CDR3 protein: CASSAGLPSTGELFF
V gene: TRBV11-2; CDR3 protein: CASSTSGTSGYNEQFF
V gene: TRBV12-3/TRBV12-4; CDR3 protein: CASSHLPGEGSYNEQFF
V gene: TRBV12-3/TRBV12-4; CDR3 protein: CASSVSETGNYGYTF
V gene: TRBV5-4; CDR3 protein: CASSLTRTGETEAFF